The 13 T cell receptor beta chains reported below all come from one sample, sequenced in a study of blood T cell repertoires in COVID-19. TCRdb keeps only in-frame clones here, not all; method: immunoSEQ multiplex PCR. The sample consists of some 510,000 clones, approximately 88% of them appearing once. The sample was PBMCs or T cells enriched from blood (not recorded which). The receptors were gathered from a woman in her forties who had recovered from COVID-19.

The gene calls are TRBV11-3 and TRBJ1-1; D gene uncertain. CDR1 is SGHNT, CDR2 YENEEA, per germline. V lost 0 bases to trimming and J lost 0 bases, with 8 bases between them. This CDR3 region has 15 residues. Here the CDR3 reads CASSLDRGMNTEAFF. In DNA form, the CDR3 reads TGTGCCAGCAGCTTAGACCGGGGAATGAACACTGAAGCTTTCTTT.

The chain joins TRBV20-1 to TRBJ2-7; TRBD2 matches 12 bases. The germline V gene encodes CDR1 DFQATT and CDR2 SNEGSKA (reference sequence). V shed 3 bases, J shed 0 bases, and the junction held 3 bases outside the gene matches. The CDR3 is 15 amino acids. The CDR3 DNA follows: TGCAGTGCTAGTAGGACTAGCGGGAACTCCTACGAGCAGTACTTC. Its protein product is CSASRTSGNSYEQYF.

V usage is TRBV2 and J usage is TRBJ2-5, with TRBD2 identical over 9 bases. The CDR3 spans 14 residues. V lost 6 bases and J lost 7; bases outside the gene matches: 9. CDR1 and CDR2 (germline): SNHLY, FYNNEI. As DNA, the CDR3 is TGTGCCAGCAGGGGGGCTAGCGGGACTGGGACCCAGTACTTC. As protein: CASRGASGTGTQYF.

Notes on this clone: Other DNA sequences of this sample code for an identical CDR3. The chain joins TRBV2 to TRBJ1-5, with TRBD1 as a possible D gene (6 bases). CDR3 length: 15 amino acids. V was trimmed by 4 bases and J by 6 bases, leaving 16 bases between them. The germline V gene encodes CDR1 SNHLY and CDR2 FYNNEI. CDR3 sequence reads: CASSVGQGYGQPQHF. The CDR3 nucleotides are TGTGCCAGCAGTGTCGGGCAGGGGTACGGTCAGCCCCAGCATTTT.

This chain connects TRBV5-4 to TRBJ2-3; 10 bases fit TRBD1. In germline, CDR1 is SGHNT, CDR2 YYREEE (reference sequence). V trimming: 4 bases; J trimming: 6 bases; junction bases outside the gene matches: 11. CDR3 length: 16 residues. The DNA of the CDR3 is TGTGCCAGCAGCGATATGACAGGGGGCGAGTGGGATACGCAGTATTTT. Translated: CASSDMTGGEWDTQYF.

The gene calls are TRBV7-2 and TRBJ1-1; TRBD1 agrees at 8 bases. In germline, CDR1 is SGHTA, CDR2 FQGNSA. V was clipped by 2 bases and J by 8 bases; unmatched bases: 4. CDR3 length equals 13 residues. The CDR3 protein is CASSLKTGVEAFF. CDR3 coding DNA: TGTGCCAGCAGCTTAAAGACAGGGGTCGAAGCTTTCTTT. The full variable domain, in which reference TRBV7-2 and TRBJ1-1 provide the parts outside the CDR3, is GAGVSQSPSNKVTEKGKDVELRCDPISGHTALYWYRQSLGQGLEFLIYFQGNSAPDKSGLPSDRFSAERTGGSVSTLTIQRTQQEDSAVYLCASSLKTGVEAFFGQGTRLTVV.

There are a few counts of this clone. This chain links TRBV11-3 with TRBJ2-7; 8 nucleotides align to TRBD2. Germline values: CDR1 SGHNT, CDR2 YENEEA. CDR3 size: 14 residues. V dropped 5 bases and J dropped 4; count of bases not matched to a gene: 7. Here the CDR3 reads CASSRGGSGYEQYF. In DNA, the CDR3 is TGTGCCAGCAGCCGGGGGGGATCAGGTTACGAGCAGTACTTC.

The chain uses TRBV7-9 and TRBJ1-1; TRBD1 might be the D (5 bases). The CDR3 has 14 residues. V dropped 4 bases and J dropped 5 bases, with 14 bases sitting between them. Germline CDR1 is SEHNR and CDR2 is FQNEAQ (reference sequence). This CDR3 is CASSSYGGATEAFF. The CDR3 DNA is TGTGCCAGCAGCTCCTACGGGGGTGCGACTGAAGCTTTCTTT.

The J gene is TRBJ2-3, the V gene TRBV18; 7 bases are a match to TRBD1. J lost 5 bases, V lost 3 bases, and 2 bases had no gene match. Germline CDR1 reads KGHSH; CDR2 reads LQKENI. CDR3 length: 13 amino acids. This chain's CDR3 is CASSPGQKDTQYF. For the CDR3, the DNA is TGTGCCAGCTCACCGGGACAGAAAGATACGCAGTATTTT.

This clone is medium-sized. The chain combines TRBV5-1 with TRBJ2-7, with D perhaps TRBD1 (5 bases). Trimming shortened V by 4 bases and J by 6 bases, and 14 bases separated the two germline ends. The CDR3 covers 13 residues. Per the germline V gene, CDR1 is SGHRS and CDR2 is YFSETQ. The CDR3 DNA is TGCGCCAGCAGCGAACAAGACAGCATCGAGCAGTACTTC. Translated: CASSEQDSIEQYF.

Note on this clone: At one of its ends the junction is not consistent with the germline gene, which may arise from a read error. V usage is TRBV4-1 and J usage is TRBJ1-2; D not resolved. Germline lookup yields CDR1 MGHRA and CDR2 YSYEKL. CDR3 length equals 15 residues. The CDR3 loop is CVSSPNQAINYGYTF. CDR3 in DNA: TGCGTCAGCAGCCCTAATCAGGCGATTAACTATGGCTACACCTTC.

This chain connects TRBV6-4 to TRBJ2-7, with 7 bases lining up with TRBD2. Per germline, CDR1 MRHNA and CDR2 SNTAGT. This CDR3 has 11 residues. V shed 7 bases, J shed 7 bases, and the junction held 4 bases outside the gene matches. CDR3 sequence reads: CASILAWEQYF. CDR3 coding DNA: TGTGCCAGCATACTAGCGTGGGAGCAGTACTTC.

The chain combines TRBV5-4 with TRBJ1-4; a weak D match, TRBD1 (6 bases). Trimming removed 4 bases at V and 7 bases at J, with 17 bases between. The CDR3 is made up of 15 amino acids. Germline-derived CDR1 and CDR2 are SGHNT and YYREEE (reference sequence). The chain's CDR3 is CASSPNGRGSEKLFF. CDR3 nucleotides: TGTGCCAGCAGCCCTAACGGGAGGGGGAGTGAAAAACTGTTTTTT. Drawing the rest from reference TRBV5-4 and TRBJ1-4, the complete variable domain is ETGVTQSPTHLIKTRGQQVTLRCSSQSGHNTVSWYQQALGQGPQFIFQYYREEENGRGNFPPRFSGLQFPNYSSELNVNALELDDSALYLCASSPNGRGSEKLFFGSGTQLSVL.